The 30 T cell receptor beta chains reported below all come from one sample, sequenced in a study of shared clonotypes between healthy human individuals. This table comes from immunoSEQ multiplex PCR, and its TCRdb copy is limited to in-frame clones, with some not included. The sample contains roughly 1,600,000 clones, approximately 98.5% of which appear only once. Sequencing was done on a sample of naive CD4+ T cells sorted from blood. Subset in this sample: CD45RA+ positively selected. The receptors were sampled from a man aged 25-45 years in good health.

This clone was counted a single time. V gene TRBV28 combines with J gene TRBJ2-3; the match to TRBD2 covers 12 bases. With 7 bases clipped from V and 2 bases from J, the junction kept 7 bases outside the gene matches. This CDR3 is 16 amino acids long. The germline gives CDR1 MDHEN, CDR2 SYDVKM. CDR3 in amino acids: CASIHPSGRATDTQYF. In DNA form, the CDR3 reads TGTGCCAGCATCCACCCTAGCGGGAGGGCCACAGATACGCAGTATTTT.

This clone showed up just once. The chain has TRBV11-2 and TRBJ2-3; 7 nucleotides agree with TRBD1. V dropped 3 bases and J dropped 5; count of bases not matched to a gene: 11. CDR3 size: 16 residues. CDR1 is SGHAT and CDR2 is FQNNGV in the germline V gene. The CDR3 coding sequence is TGTGCCAGCAGCTTTGTAGGGGGCAGGGGAGTAGATACGCAGTATTTT. Translated: CASSFVGGRGVDTQYF.

The gene calls are TRBV7-9 and TRBJ2-3; D uncertain. This CDR3 is built from 15 residues. V gave up 5 bases and J gave up 8 bases, with 20 bases separating them. The germline CDR1 and CDR2 sequences are SEHNR and FQNEAQ (reference sequence). CDR3 DNA: TGTGCCAGCAGCAGCCCTTGGAGCACAGATGGTACGCAGTATTTT. Translated, it gives CASSSPWSTDGTQYF. The full variable domain, rest sourced from reference TRBV7-9 and TRBJ2-3, is DTGVSQNPRHKITKRGQNVTFRCDPISEHNRLYWYRQTLGQGPEFLTYFQNEAQLEKSRLLSDRFSAERPKGSFSTLEIQRTEQGDSAMYLCASSSPWSTDGTQYFGPGTRLTVL.

The chain links TRBV6-6 to TRBJ1-5; no reliable D call. V dropped 5 bases and J dropped 7 bases, with 12 bases sitting between them. The CDR3 consists of 13 residues. CDR1 is MNHNY, CDR2 SVGAGI, per germline (reference sequence). The DNA for the CDR3 is TGTGCCAGCAGTGACATGGGAAAGCAGCCCCAGCATTTT. Protein: CASSDMGKQPQHF.

The chain carries TRBV4-1 and TRBJ1-2; no reliable D call. CDR3 length: 15 amino acids. V gave up 1 base and J gave up 3 bases, with 12 bases separating them. Germline-derived CDR1 and CDR2 are MGHRA and YSYEKL. For the CDR3, the DNA is TGCGCCAGCAGCCAAGGGTACACTAGGTACTATGGCTACACCTTC. Encoded protein: CASSQGYTRYYGYTF.

The J gene is TRBJ1-5, the V gene TRBV7-2, with 9 bases fitting TRBD1. V lost 4 bases, J lost 5 bases, and 18 bases stayed unmatched. CDR1 SGHTA and CDR2 FQGNSA come from the germline V gene. The CDR3 has 19 amino acids. The DNA of the CDR3 is TGTGCCAGCAGCTACTTAGGGGGGACAGGGTCACTTAGTCATCAGCCCCAGCATTTT. Amino acids: CASSYLGGTGSLSHQPQHF.

CDR3 amino acids: CASSTGDRNTEAFF. The CDR3 DNA follows: TGTGCCAGCAGCACGGGGGACAGGAACACTGAAGCTTTCTTT. The V gene is TRBV7-6, the J gene TRBJ1-1; 7 bases match TRBD1. The CDR3 extends over 14 amino acids. Trimming at V came to 5 bases and at J to 1 base, leaving 4 bases not matched to a gene. Germline V gives CDR1 SGHVS, CDR2 FNYEAQ.

The V call is TRBV6-1, the J call TRBJ2-7; either TRBD1 or TRBD2 may fit D (5 bases each). CDR3 length: 14 residues. The V and J ends lost 5 bases and 0 bases respectively, with 11 bases between them. Germline V gives CDR1 MNHNS, CDR2 SASEGT. The CDR3 nucleotides read TGTGCCAGCAGTCGGGAAGGGACCTCCTACGAGCAGTACTTC. Translated, it gives CASSREGTSYEQYF.

This clone was seen a single time. This chain uses TRBV15 with TRBJ1-4, with D tentatively TRBD1 (5 bases). CDR1 and CDR2 from the germline V gene are LNHNV and YYDKDF (reference sequence). There are 16 residues in the CDR3. V shed 1 base and J shed 5 bases, with 14 bases lying between them. The CDR3 reads CATSRAPGPLNEKLFF. Here the CDR3 DNA reads TGTGCCACCAGCAGAGCCCCGGGACCCCTAAATGAAAAACTGTTTTTT.

The chain links TRBV2 to TRBJ2-1; 9 bases fit TRBD2. The V and J ends lost 2 bases and 6 bases, in that order; junction bases with no gene match: 8. The CDR3 covers 16 residues. Germline V CDR1 and CDR2: SNHLY, FYNNEI. In DNA form, the CDR3 reads TGTGCCAGCAGTGAACCTAGCGGGAAGGGTGGCAATGAGCAGTTCTTC. Its translation: CASSEPSGKGGNEQFF.

The CDR3 loop reads CASSIIGESSGNTIYF. CDR3 sequence (DNA): TGTGCCAGTAGTATAATCGGTGAAAGCTCTGGAAACACCATATATTTT. The rearrangement joins TRBV19 to TRBJ1-3; no clear D gene. Germline CDR1 and CDR2: LNHDA and SQIVND (reference sequence). The CDR3 is 16 residues long. V gave up 2 bases and J gave up 0 bases, with 11 bases separating them.

CDR3 protein: CASSPGGSIYEQYF. The DNA of the CDR3 is TGTGCCAGCTCACCCGGGGGATCGATTTACGAGCAGTACTTC. The gene calls are TRBV18 and TRBJ2-7; possibly TRBD2 for D (6 bases). CDR1 and CDR2 (germline): KGHSH, LQKENI. This CDR3 spans 14 amino acids. Trimming removed 3 bases from V and 4 bases from J, with 13 bases in between.

The V and J genes are TRBV5-1 and TRBJ1-6, with 8 bases fitting TRBD1. The CDR3 runs to 14 residues. Trimming cost V 3 bases and J 7 bases; bases outside gene matches: 3. The V gene's germline CDR1 is SGHRS and CDR2 YFSETQ. The CDR3 here is CASSWGQENSPLHF. CDR3 nucleotides: TGCGCCAGCAGCTGGGGACAGGAAAATTCACCCCTCCACTTT. Full variable domain (missing parts from reference TRBV5-1 and TRBJ1-6): KAGVTQTPRYLIKTRGQQVTLSCSPISGHRSVSWYQQTPGQGLQFLFEYFSETQRNKGNFPGRFSGRQFSNSRSEMNVSTLELGDSALYLCASSWGQENSPLHFGNGTRLTVT.

The CDR3 coding sequence is TGTGCCAGCACCCGAGAGAGGGGGGACTATGGCTACACCTTC. This codes for CASTRERGDYGYTF. The V call is TRBV7-9, the J call TRBJ1-2; TRBD1 is a possible D gene (6 bases). The length of the CDR3 is 14 residues. The V end was cut by 7 bases, the J end by 3 bases, with 15 bases between. Germline lookup yields CDR1 SEHNR and CDR2 FQNEAQ (reference sequence). Using reference TRBV7-9 and TRBJ1-2 for the parts outside the CDR3, the full variable domain is DTGVSQNPRHKITKRGQNVTFRCDPISEHNRLYWYRQTLGQGPEFLTYFQNEAQLEKSRLLSDRFSAERPKGSFSTLEIQRTEQGDSAMYLCASTRERGDYGYTFGSGTRLTVV.

The V gene is TRBV5-4, the J gene TRBJ2-4, with 11 positions matching TRBD1. The CDR3 extends over 15 amino acids. V shed 6 bases, J shed 3 bases, and the junction held 5 bases outside the gene matches. Germline V lookup: CDR1 SGHNT, CDR2 YYREEE (reference sequence). Here the CDR3 reads CASMDRGLGKNIQYF. The DNA for the CDR3 is TGTGCCAGCATGGACAGGGGGCTTGGCAAAAACATTCAGTACTTC.

V is TRBV27 and J is TRBJ2-5; D unclear. This CDR3 contains 10 residues. Per germline, CDR1 MNHEY and CDR2 SMNVEV (reference sequence). V dropped 9 bases and J dropped 2 bases, with 4 bases sitting between them. The CDR3 coding sequence is TGTGCCAGGGTACAAGAGACCCAGTACTTC. Amino acids: CARVQETQYF.

V is TRBV28 and J is TRBJ1-5, with D perhaps matching TRBD1 (5 bases). CDR3 length equals 15 residues. Deletions cut 6 bases from V and 5 bases from J, with 17 bases between. In germline, CDR1 is MDHEN, CDR2 SYDVKM. CDR3 coding DNA: TGTGCCAGCAGCCCCGGGGGAGCTGGCGATCAGCCCCAGCATTTT. Its translation is CASSPGGAGDQPQHF. Full variable domain (rest looked up from reference TRBV28 and TRBJ1-5): DVKVTQSSRYLVKRTGEKVFLECVQDMDHENMFWYRQDPGLGLRLIYFSYDVKMKEKGDIPEGYSVSREKKERFSLILESASTNQTSMYLCASSPGGAGDQPQHFGDGTRLSIL.

J is TRBJ2-7 and V is TRBV27, with 13 bases matching TRBD2. V lost 9 bases to trimming and J lost 5 bases; unmatched junction nucleotides: 10. This CDR3 comprises 15 residues. In germline, CDR1 is MNHEY, CDR2 SMNVEV (reference sequence). The CDR3 DNA reads TGTGCCAGTGGACTACTAGCGGGAGGGCCCCACGAGCAGTACTTC. Translation gives CASGLLAGGPHEQYF.

This chain connects TRBV6-5 to TRBJ1-2, with 7 positions matching TRBD1. Trimming took 5 bases from V and 8 from J; bases not matched to a gene: 8. Germline lookup yields CDR1 MNHEY and CDR2 SVGAGI. The CDR3 loop spans 13 amino acids. Here the CDR3 DNA reads TGTGCCAGCAGTCGAGGACAGGCAGGCGGCTACACCTTC. Residues: CASSRGQAGGYTF.

This sequence joins TRBV18 and TRBJ2-1; 12 bases map to TRBD2. The germline CDR1 and CDR2 sequences are KGHSH and LQKENI. This CDR3 has 14 amino acids. Trimming at V came to 8 bases and at J to 5 bases, leaving 4 bases not matched to a gene. The CDR3 here is CASRTSGVNNEQFF. In DNA form, the CDR3 reads TGTGCCAGCAGGACTAGCGGGGTTAACAATGAGCAGTTCTTC.

The J gene is TRBJ2-3, the V gene TRBV27; TRBD2 agrees at 13 bases. Germline V gives CDR1 MNHEY, CDR2 SMNVEV (reference sequence). The CDR3 runs to 16 residues. V gave up 6 bases and J gave up 2 bases; unmatched junction bases: 5. The CDR3 reads CASRRLAGGVTDTQYF. DNA for the CDR3: TGTGCCAGCAGGCGACTAGCGGGAGGAGTCACAGATACGCAGTATTTT.

The chain is built from TRBV5-4 and TRBJ2-3; D perhaps matches TRBD2 (6 bases). CDR1 and CDR2 from the germline V gene are SGHNT and YYREEE (reference sequence). CDR3 size: 15 residues. V lost 1 base to trimming and J lost 4 bases, with 13 bases between them. CDR3 nucleotide sequence: TGTGCCAGCAGCTTGCCCGGGAGTAGCGCAGATACGCAGTATTTT. Amino acids: CASSLPGSSADTQYF.

V gene TRBV11-2 combines with J gene TRBJ1-1; 8 bases are a match to TRBD1. Germline lookup yields CDR1 SGHAT and CDR2 FQNNGV. The length of the CDR3 is 16 residues. V trimming: 4 bases; J trimming: 0 bases; junction bases outside the gene matches: 7. The chain's CDR3 is CASSSSGTGMNTEAFF. The CDR3 DNA is TGTGCCAGCAGCTCTTCCGGGACAGGAATGAACACTGAAGCTTTCTTT.

Here the CDR3 DNA reads TGTGCCAGCAGTTTAGGGGCAGTACAAGAGACCCAGTACTTC. Its translation is CASSLGAVQETQYF. The V and J genes are TRBV28 and TRBJ2-5; D perhaps matches TRBD1 (5 bases). The CDR3 contains 14 residues. CDR1 MDHEN and CDR2 SYDVKM come from the germline V gene. Trimming shortened V by 2 bases and J by 2 bases, and 9 bases separated the two germline ends.

The chain uses TRBV7-3 and TRBJ2-1; no reliable D call. Germline V CDR1 and CDR2: SGHTA, FQGTGA. Deletions cut 4 bases from V and 6 bases from J, with 4 bases between. The CDR3 runs to 11 residues. The CDR3, as DNA: TGTGCCAGCAGCTATGGCAATGAGCAGTTCTTC. This codes for CASSYGNEQFF.

The chain combines TRBV5-1 with TRBJ2-7; no clear D gene. Germline V CDR1 and CDR2: SGHRS, YFSETQ. Trimming took 0 bases from V and 5 from J, leaving 12 bases between them. The CDR3 is 14 residues long. The CDR3 is CASSLVAGPHEQYF. The CDR3 DNA follows: TGCGCCAGCAGCTTGGTGGCAGGTCCCCACGAGCAGTACTTC. Filled out from reference TRBV5-1 and TRBJ2-7, the complete variable domain reads KAGVTQTPRYLIKTRGQQVTLSCSPISGHRSVSWYQQTPGQGLQFLFEYFSETQRNKGNFPGRFSGRQFSNSRSEMNVSTLELGDSALYLCASSLVAGPHEQYFGPGTRLTVT.

V is TRBV10-2 and J is TRBJ2-5; 9 bases align to TRBD2. The germline gives CDR1 WSHSY, CDR2 SAAADI. J lost 2 bases, V lost 6 bases, and 4 bases had no gene match. CDR3 length: 14 amino acids. CDR3 nucleotide sequence: TGCGCCAGCAGCCCGACTAGCGGACAAGAGACCCAGTACTTC. It codes for CASSPTSGQETQYF.

The gene calls are TRBV20-1 and TRBJ2-1; D is uncertain. The CDR3 sequence is 9 residues long. The germline V gene encodes CDR1 DFQATT and CDR2 SNEGSKA (reference sequence). V shed 6 bases and J shed 7 bases, with 4 bases lying between them. Written as DNA, the CDR3 is TGCAGTGCCGGGAATGAGCAGTTCTTC. Protein product: CSAGNEQFF.

Worth noting for this clone: Other DNA sequences in this sample translate to the same CDR3. V gene TRBV5-1 combines with J gene TRBJ1-4, with D uncertain. V was cut by 2 bases and J by 0 bases, with 5 bases left in between. The CDR3 contains 14 residues. Germline loops: CDR1 SGHRS, CDR2 YFSETQ. For the CDR3, the DNA is TGCGCCAGCAGCTTTACGTCAACTAATGAAAAACTGTTTTTT. It codes for CASSFTSTNEKLFF.

V gene TRBV5-1 combines with J gene TRBJ1-1; D unresolved. Between the trimmed V and J ends, which lost 6 bases and 5 bases, there was a span of 14 bases. From germline, CDR1 is SGHRS and CDR2 YFSETQ. The CDR3 runs to 13 residues. CDR3 DNA sequence: TGCGCCAGCACCTCGCCCTTGGGGACTGAAGCTTTCTTT. Its protein product is CASTSPLGTEAFF.